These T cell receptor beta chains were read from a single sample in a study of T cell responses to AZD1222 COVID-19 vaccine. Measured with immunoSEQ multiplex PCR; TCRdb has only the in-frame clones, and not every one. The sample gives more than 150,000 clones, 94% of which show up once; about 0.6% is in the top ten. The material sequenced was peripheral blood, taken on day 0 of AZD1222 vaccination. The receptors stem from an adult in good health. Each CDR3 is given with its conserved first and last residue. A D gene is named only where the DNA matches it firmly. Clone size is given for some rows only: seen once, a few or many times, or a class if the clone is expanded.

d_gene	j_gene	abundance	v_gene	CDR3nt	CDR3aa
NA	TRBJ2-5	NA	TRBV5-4	TGTGCCAGCAGCTTGGCTGGGCCTCCCCAAGAGACCCAGTACTTC	CASSLAGPPQETQYF
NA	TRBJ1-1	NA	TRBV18	TGTGCCAGCTCAATCATCCCCCAGGGAGAAGCTTTCTTT	CASSIIPQGEAFF
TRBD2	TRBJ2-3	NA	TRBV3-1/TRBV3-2	TGTGCCAGCAGCCAAGATCTGACGGGAGGAGATACGCAGTATTTT	CASSQDLTGGDTQYF
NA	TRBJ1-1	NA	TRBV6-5	TGTGCCAGCAGGAATACATTTCTAGCTTTCTTT	CASRNTFLAFF
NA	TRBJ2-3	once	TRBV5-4	TGTGCCAGCAGCTTGGGAGGGCAGGGGTCAGATACGCAGTATTTT	CASSLGGQGSDTQYF
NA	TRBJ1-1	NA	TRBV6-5	TGTGCCAGCAGTTACTCAACACTGATGAACACTGAAGCTTTCTTT	CASSYSTLMNTEAFF
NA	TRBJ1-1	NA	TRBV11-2	TGTGCCAGCGCAGTCGGGAACACTGAAGCTTTCTTT	CASAVGNTEAFF
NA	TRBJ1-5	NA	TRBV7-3	TGTGCCAGCAGCTTAACGGTAGATCAGCCCCAGCATTTT	CASSLTVDQPQHF
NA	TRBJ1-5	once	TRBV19	TGTGCCATTGGGACCGATAGCAATCAGCCCCAGCATTTT	CAIGTDSNQPQHF
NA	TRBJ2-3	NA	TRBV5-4	TGTGCCAGCAGCCCCTGGCCTAGGGGCCGCCGGGATACGCAGTATTTT	CASSPWPRGRRDTQYF
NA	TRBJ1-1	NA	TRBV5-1	TGCGCCAGCAGCTTGGTTGGGAAAAGGGACACTGAAGCTTTCTTT	CASSLVGKRDTEAFF
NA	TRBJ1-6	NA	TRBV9	TGTGCCAGCAGCGTAGCCCGGAAGGGCTCACCCCTCCACTTT	CASSVARKGSPLHF
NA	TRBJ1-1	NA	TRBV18	TGTGCCAGCTCTAGACAGATAGGGACTGAAGCTTTCTTT	CASSRQIGTEAFF
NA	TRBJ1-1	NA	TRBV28	TGTGCCAGCAGTTTATGGGGTCGGAACACTGAAGCTTTCTTT	CASSLWGRNTEAFF
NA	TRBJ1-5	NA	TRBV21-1	TGTGCCAGCACCTTGGGAGGGCCTCAGCCCCAGCATTTT	CASTLGGPQPQHF
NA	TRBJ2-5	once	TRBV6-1	TGTGCCAGCAGTGATTCATTGGCCGAGACCCAGTACTTC	CASSDSLAETQYF
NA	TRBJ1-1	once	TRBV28	TGTGCCAGCAGCACCTCTACGGAGAACACTGAAGCTTTCTTT	CASSTSTENTEAFF
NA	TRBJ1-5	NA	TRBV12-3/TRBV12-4	TGTGCCAGCAGTCCACACCGAAATCAGCCCCAGCATTTT	CASSPHRNQPQHF
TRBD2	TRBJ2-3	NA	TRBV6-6	TGTGCCAGCAGTTCGGGACTAGCGGTCCCCACAGATACGCAGTATTTT	CASSSGLAVPTDTQYF
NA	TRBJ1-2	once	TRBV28	TGTGCCAGCAGTCTCAGGGGCAACTATGGCTACACCTTC	CASSLRGNYGYTF
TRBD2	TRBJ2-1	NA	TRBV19	TGTGCCAGTAGTAAGGGACTAGCGGGGTTTATGGGTGAGCAGTTCTTC	CASSKGLAGFMGEQFF
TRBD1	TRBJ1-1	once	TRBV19	TGTGCCAGCACGTCCCGGGACAGGGCCAAGAACACTGAAGCTTTCTTT	CASTSRDRAKNTEAFF
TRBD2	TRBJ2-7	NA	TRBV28	TGTGCCAGCAGTTTAGGGACTAGCGGGGTCTACGAGCAGTACTTC	CASSLGTSGVYEQYF
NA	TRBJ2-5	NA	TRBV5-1	TGCGCCAGCCCCCCCTCGACAGGTCCGAACTTC	CASPPSTGPNF
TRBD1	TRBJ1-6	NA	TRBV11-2	TGTGCCAGCAGAGTGACAGGGTATAATTCACCCCTCCACTTT	CASRVTGYNSPLHF
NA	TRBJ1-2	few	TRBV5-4	TGTGCCAGCAGCTTGGTTAGCCAATGGGGCTACACCTTC	CASSLVSQWGYTF
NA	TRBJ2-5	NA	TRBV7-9	TGTGCCAGCAGCCCCCCAAACCCGGGGCCGGAAGAGACCCAGTACTTC	CASSPPNPGPEETQYF
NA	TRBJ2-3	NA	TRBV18	TGTGCCAGCTCACTCCCGGGCACAGATACGCAGTATTTT	CASSLPGTDTQYF
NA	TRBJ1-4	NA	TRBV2	TGTGCCAGCAGTGAAAACGAAAGGTCATGGGAAAAACTGTTTTTT	CASSENERSWEKLFF
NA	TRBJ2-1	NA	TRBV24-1	TGTGCCACCAGTGATTTGCGGTCCGGGGGGCTTGAGCAGTTCTTC	CATSDLRSGGLEQFF
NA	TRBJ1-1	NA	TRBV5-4	TGTGCCAGCTCCCCGGGGTACATAAACACTGAAGCTTTCTTT	CASSPGYINTEAFF
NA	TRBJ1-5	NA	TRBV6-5	TGTGCCAGCAGTTCCCTCGGGGATAGGAAGGATCAGCCCCAGCATTTT	CASSSLGDRKDQPQHF
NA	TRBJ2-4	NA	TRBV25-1	TGTGCCAGCAGTGAATCGGACCCGAACATTCAGTACTTC	CASSESDPNIQYF
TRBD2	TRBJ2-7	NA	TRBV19	TGTGCCAGTAGTCCACCGGGACTAGCGGGGCCTAACTACGAGCAGTACTTC	CASSPPGLAGPNYEQYF
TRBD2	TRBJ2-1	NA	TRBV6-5	TGTGCCAGCAGCGGTAGCGGGACCTACAATGAGCAGTTCTTC	CASSGSGTYNEQFF
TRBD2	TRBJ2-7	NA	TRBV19	TGTGCCAGTAGTATCGCGGGAGGCAGGGACGAGCAGTACTTC	CASSIAGGRDEQYF
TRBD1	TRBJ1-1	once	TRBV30	TGTGCCTGGAGTTGGTCGCAGGGGGTGTTAACTGAAGCTTTCTTT	CAWSWSQGVLTEAFF
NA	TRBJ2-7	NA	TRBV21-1	TGTGCCAGCAGCAAAGATGGCCCCCGGGACAGGGGCCCTTCTGAGCAGTACTTC	CASSKDGPRDRGPSEQYF
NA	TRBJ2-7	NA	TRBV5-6	TGTGCCAGCAGCTCGGTCAGCGACTACTACTACGAGCAGTACTTC	CASSSVSDYYYEQYF
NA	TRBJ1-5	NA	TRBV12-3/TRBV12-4	TGTGCCAGCAGTTCGGGGATGAGGCCCCAGCATTTT	CASSSGMRPQHF
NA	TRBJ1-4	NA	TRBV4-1	TGCGCCAGCAGCCCGGGACACCAAAATGAAAAACTGTTTTTT	CASSPGHQNEKLFF
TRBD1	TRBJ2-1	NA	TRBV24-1	TGTGCCACCAGTGATCCCACCCCGACAGGGGGGGCTGTGCAGTTCTTC	CATSDPTPTGGAVQFF